The 14 T cell receptor beta chains listed next were all sequenced from one sample in a study of Graves' ophthalmopathy and Graves' hyperthyroidism. The sequenced template was RNA, covering the TCR beta CDR3 region. Scientists carried out first-round RT-PCR using HTBI primers and then a second-round multiplex PCR. TCRdb passed the multiplex PCR reads through MiXCR, listing each CDR3 protein once. The table includes 150,000 to 200,000 distinct CDR3 sequences, 39% detected once. Sample: peripheral blood. These receptors were collected from a man under 40 with Graves' ophthalmopathy.

This clonotype was counted many times. The chain joins TRBV7-9 to TRBJ1-2, with unresolved D. This CDR3 is built from 14 residues. V was shortened by 5 bases and J by 6 bases, with 16 bases between the two germline ends. Germline assignment: CDR1 SEHNR and CDR2 FQNEAQ (reference sequence). CDR3 region: CASSHTGLGDGYTF. CDR3 nucleotides: TGTGCCAGCAGCCACACGGGCCTTGGGGATGGCTACACCTTC.

This clonotype was counted many times. This chain connects TRBV11-2 to TRBJ2-5, with D possibly matching TRBD1 (5 bases). V was pared by 1 base and J by 4 bases, with 16 bases between. Germline assignment: CDR1 SGHAT and CDR2 FQNNGV. The CDR3 is 16 amino acids. The CDR3 sequence: CASSLAEAGFRETQYF. The CDR3 region has the DNA TGTGCCAGCAGCTTAGCCGAGGCAGGGTTTCGAGAGACCCAGTACTTC. Using reference TRBV11-2 and TRBJ2-5 for the parts outside the CDR3, the full variable domain is EAGVAQSPRYKIIEKRQSVAFWCNPISGHATLYWYQQILGQGPKLLIQFQNNGVVDDSQLPKDRFSAERLKGVDSTLKIQPAKLEDSAVYLCASSLAEAGFRETQYFGPGTRLLVL.

This clonotype was seen ten or more times. The genes are TRBV29-1 and TRBJ2-7; 7 bases are a match to TRBD1. Looked up from germline, CDR1 is SQVTM and CDR2 is ANQGSEA. J gave up 1 base and V 4 bases, and 7 bases lay outside the gene matches. CDR3 length: 14 amino acids. CDR3 nucleotide sequence: TGCAGCGTTGGCCCCAGGACAGGATCCTACGAGCAGTACTTC. It encodes CSVGPRTGSYEQYF.

CDR3 loop: CASSYSRTRSGELFF. DNA of the CDR3: TGTGCCAGCAGTTACTCCCGGACTAGGTCCGGGGAGCTGTTTTTT. J is TRBJ2-2 and V is TRBV6-2 or TRBV6-3; 7 nucleotides agree with TRBD2. This CDR3 has 15 residues. CDR1 and CDR2 (germline): MNHEY, SVGEGT. With 0 bases clipped from V and 6 bases from J, the junction kept 4 bases outside the gene matches.

This clonotype was found once. The chain couples TRBV6-2 or TRBV6-3 to TRBJ2-7, with a tentative D call TRBD2 (6 bases). V lost 5 bases, J lost 5 bases, and 16 bases lay in between. The V gene's germline CDR1 is MNHEY and CDR2 SVGEGT. The CDR3 contains 14 residues. The CDR3 loop is CASSPRLVPDEQYF. CDR3 nucleotides: TGTGCCAGCAGTCCACGACTAGTCCCTGACGAGCAGTACTTC.

This clonotype was counted many times. The chain links TRBV20-1 to TRBJ1-1; 7 nucleotides line up with TRBD1. The CDR3 totals 11 residues. Germline CDR1 DFQATT, CDR2 SNEGSKA (reference sequence). The CDR3 loop is CSPLATGAAFF. In DNA, the CDR3 is TGCAGCCCTCTTGCTACAGGGGCGGCTTTCTTT.

This clonotype occurred many times. V and J are TRBV6-1 and TRBJ1-2; TRBD1 is a possible D gene (6 bases). CDR3 length equals 14 residues. V was trimmed by 5 bases and J by 0 bases, leaving 10 bases between them. Germline V lookup: CDR1 MNHNS, CDR2 SASEGT. The CDR3 DNA sequence: TGTGCCAGCAGTCTAGGGGGGTCTAACTATGGCTACACCTTC. Protein sequence: CASSLGGSNYGYTF.

This sequence joins TRBV12-3 or TRBV12-4 and TRBJ1-5; no clear D. The CDR3 contains 14 residues. V lost 6 bases and J 2 bases, leaving 11 bases between the germline ends. This chain's CDR3 is CASRTGSGNQPQHF. CDR3 coding DNA: TGTGCCAGCAGAACCGGCAGTGGCAATCAGCCCCAGCATTTT.

This clonotype was detected only a few times. This chain joins TRBV7-2 and TRBJ2-5, with D unclear. The CDR3 is made up of 11 amino acids. Germline V gives CDR1 SGHTA, CDR2 FQGNSA. The V end was cut by 5 bases, the J end by 5 bases, with 6 bases between. The DNA for the CDR3 is TGTGCCAGCAGCCCCTGGGAGACCCAGTACTTC. It yields the protein CASSPWETQYF.

A single count supports this clonotype. The V and J genes are TRBV19 and TRBJ2-2, with D possibly being TRBD1 or TRBD2 (6 bases each). CDR1 and CDR2 from the germline V gene are LNHDA and SQIVND (reference sequence). Trimming cost V 8 bases and J 7 bases, with 14 bases left between them. CDR3 length: 13 amino acids. The CDR3 nucleotides are TGTGCCAGTGCCGGGGGCTGGGACGGGGAGCTGTTTTTT. This gives the protein CASAGGWDGELFF. Looking up the rest from reference TRBV19 and TRBJ2-2 gives the full variable domain: DGGITQSPKYLFRKEGQNVTLSCEQNLNHDAMYWYRQDPGQGLRLIYYSQIVNDFQKGDIAEGYSVSREKKESFPLTVTSAQKNPTAFYLCASAGGWDGELFFGEGSRLTVL.

Ten or more counts support this clonotype. The chain combines TRBV15 with TRBJ1-5, with a weak D call TRBD1 (6 bases). The CDR3 is made up of 14 amino acids. CDR1 is LNHNV, CDR2 YYDKDF, per germline (reference sequence). V gave up 2 bases and J gave up 2 bases, with 7 bases separating them. CDR3 sequence: CATSRRQGNQPQHF. The CDR3, as DNA: TGTGCCACCAGCAGAAGACAGGGCAATCAGCCCCAGCATTTT.

This clonotype was detected many times. V is TRBV6-2 or TRBV6-3 and J is TRBJ2-2; 8 nucleotides match TRBD2. The V segment lost 0 bases and the J segment 6 bases; nucleotides outside the gene matches: 9. The CDR3 totals 17 residues. Germline V gene data show CDR1 as MNHEY and CDR2 as SVGEGT. CDR3 in amino acids: CASSYSNLAGGAGELFF. Written as DNA, the CDR3 is TGTGCCAGCAGTTACTCAAACCTAGCGGGCGGGGCCGGGGAGCTGTTTTTT.

This clonotype was seen many times. This rearrangement joins TRBV12-3 or TRBV12-4 to TRBJ2-7; 7 positions match TRBD2. This CDR3 region has 15 residues. The V and J ends lost 3 bases and 2 bases, in that order; junction bases with no gene match: 7. CDR3 amino acids: CASSLLGGRAYEQYF. Here the CDR3 DNA reads TGTGCCAGCAGTTTGTTGGGGGGGAGGGCCTACGAGCAGTACTTC.

The chain links TRBV6-1 to TRBJ1-6, with 9 nucleotides matching TRBD1. Germline loops: CDR1 MNHNS, CDR2 SASEGT. V shed 6 bases, J shed 4 bases, and the junction held 7 bases outside the gene matches. This CDR3 contains 16 residues. CDR3 DNA sequence: TGTGCCAGCAGAACTACAGGGGGCAGTTATAATTCACCCCTCCACTTT. Its protein product is CASRTTGGSYNSPLHF.